This T cell receptor beta chain stems from a study of blood T cell repertoires in COVID-19. Turning to the study itself: Samples came from the United States, Italy and Spain, spanning acute and convalescent COVID-19.

From germline, CDR1 is KGHDR and CDR2 SFDVKD. V was trimmed by 1 base and J by 5 bases, leaving 10 bases between them. The CDR3 covers 14 residues. Recruits, aged about 18 to 95 years, lived in roughly 22 US areas. The table came from immunoSEQ multiplex PCR; TCRdb's copy has only in-frame clones and leaves some out. The table records around 290,000 clones, approximately 90% of them present only once. The sequenced material came from PBMCs or T cells enriched from blood (not recorded which). The chain combines TRBV24-1 with TRBJ1-2; D possibly corresponds to TRBD1 (5 bases). This clonotype originated in a woman aged 55-69 years in a cohort exposed to, infected with or recovered from COVID-19 (not recorded which). The CDR3 is CATSDLDSTYGYTF. CDR3 DNA sequence: TGTGCCACCAGTGATTTAGACAGTACTTATGGCTACACCTTC.